Below, 24 T cell receptor beta chains from the same sample are listed, as sequenced in a study of blood T cells in healthy people across ages (dated by TCRdb to about 2015). Libraries were built with 5' RACE. These reads were obtained on an Illumina HiSeq 2500. A second PCR of about 6 to 12 cycles was performed with a sample-barcoded 5' primer and a J-beta primer mix. TCRdb reprocessed the public reads (quality trimming at Q25 with fastp, clone calling with MiXCR) and kept in-frame beta chains. One record per CDR3 amino acid sequence lists the most common genes and DNA. This sample lists 950,000 to 1,200,000 distinct CDR3 sequences; less than 45% were detected once. Clones ranked in the top ten supply 10% to 15% of the sample. Sequencing was done on a sample of blood. Receptors were obtained from a man in his late teens or twenties in good health.

As DNA, the CDR3 is TGCAGCATCTCGCAGGGTAGCGGACCCTACGAGCAGTACTTC. This sequence encodes CSISQGSGPYEQYF. The rearrangement uses TRBV29-1 and TRBJ2-7, with TRBD2 as a possible D gene (6 bases). Per the germline V gene, CDR1 is SQVTM and CDR2 is ANQGSEA. This CDR3 contains 14 residues. Trimming took 8 bases from V and 2 from J, leaving 19 bases between them.

This chain uses TRBV6-2 or TRBV6-3 with TRBJ1-6; 10 nucleotides match TRBD1. Trimming removed 3 bases from V and 5 bases from J; junction bases left unmatched: 10. This CDR3 comprises 18 residues. Germline CDR1 reads MNHEY; CDR2 reads SVGEGT. This CDR3 is CASSYLRDRGNDNSPLHF. The CDR3 region has the DNA TGTGCCAGCAGTTATCTCCGGGACAGGGGAAACGATAATTCACCCCTCCACTTT.

This rearrangement joins TRBV11-2 to TRBJ1-5, with 7 bases identical to TRBD1. The CDR3 spans 15 residues. The V and J ends lost 5 bases and 3 bases, in that order; junction bases with no gene match: 7. Germline CDR1 SGHAT, CDR2 FQNNGV. CDR3 protein: CASSAQGYANQPQHF. CDR3 DNA sequence: TGTGCCAGCAGCGCACAGGGGTACGCCAATCAGCCCCAGCATTTT.

The genes are TRBV6-2 or TRBV6-3 and TRBJ2-1, with 7 bases matching TRBD1. The V gene end was trimmed by 0 bases and the J gene end by 8 bases; junction bases not matched to a gene: 4. CDR3 size: 14 residues. Germline lookup yields CDR1 MNHEY and CDR2 SVGEGT. The CDR3 coding sequence is TGTGCCAGCAGTTACTCGCGCAGGGGGTATGAGCAGTTCTTC. It translates to CASSYSRRGYEQFF.

The rearrangement links TRBV7-2 to TRBJ1-1, with TRBD1 matching over 8 bases. The CDR3 runs 15 residues. In germline, CDR1 is SGHTA, CDR2 FQGNSA. V gave up 5 bases and J gave up 3 bases; unmatched junction bases: 8. The CDR3 sequence is CASSTYRGGDTEAFF. The CDR3 region has the DNA TGTGCCAGCAGCACCTACAGGGGGGGGGACACTGAAGCTTTCTTT.

V gene TRBV7-2 combines with J gene TRBJ2-1; tentative D call: TRBD2 (7 bases). The V end was cut by 0 bases, the J end by 7 bases, with 16 bases between. The CDR3 loop spans 16 amino acids. Germline CDR1 is SGHTA and CDR2 is FQGNSA. The CDR3 sequence: CASSLAGGPDLNEQFF. The CDR3 DNA reads TGTGCCAGCAGCTTAGCGGGGGGGCCCGATTTGAATGAGCAGTTCTTC.

There are a few counts of this clonotype. This chain uses TRBV7-9 with TRBJ2-5; a weak D match, TRBD1 (6 bases). This CDR3 is 14 amino acids long. Per the germline V gene, CDR1 is SEHNR and CDR2 is FQNEAQ (reference sequence). V was cut by 5 bases and J by 2 bases, with 12 bases left in between. CDR3 in DNA: TGTGCCAGCAGCCCCAAGGACAGTCAAGAGACCCAGTACTTC. As protein: CASSPKDSQETQYF.

The CDR3, as DNA: TGTGCCAGCAGCTTAGAAGGGACGGCCGTGTATGAGCAGTTCTTC. Residues: CASSLEGTAVYEQFF. V is TRBV7-2 and J is TRBJ2-1, with D perhaps being TRBD1 or TRBD2 (5 bases each). Germline assignment: CDR1 SGHTA and CDR2 FQGNSA. V lost 1 base to trimming and J lost 8 bases, with 15 bases between them. The CDR3 covers 15 residues.

This clonotype has more than one count but fewer than ten. It may be a read error: a sequence one base away is much more abundant. CDR3 region: CASSDARGGPDTQYF. The CDR3 coding sequence is TGTGCCAGCAGTGACGCGCGGGGGGGCCCAGATACGCAGTATTTT. The rearrangement joins TRBV6-4 to TRBJ2-3; 9 nucleotides match TRBD2. V shed 2 bases, J shed 4 bases, and the junction held 4 bases outside the gene matches. The CDR3 runs 15 residues. Germline V CDR1 and CDR2: MRHNA, SNTAGT.

V usage is TRBV28 and J usage is TRBJ2-7, with 8 bases fitting TRBD2. The V gene end was trimmed by 3 bases and the J gene end by 12 bases; junction bases not matched to a gene: 25. This CDR3 is built from 18 residues. Germline V gives CDR1 MDHEN, CDR2 SYDVKM. CDR3 sequence reads: CASSFFVRTSLPRETRYF. CDR3 bases: TGTGCCAGCAGTTTTTTCGTCCGGACTAGCCTACCTCGGGAGACCCGGTACTTC.

This chain links TRBV10-3 with TRBJ2-4; 7 bases fit TRBD1. With 3 bases clipped from V and 5 bases from J, the junction kept 7 bases outside the gene matches. In germline, CDR1 is ENHRY, CDR2 SYGVKD. The CDR3 contains 15 residues. The CDR3 reads CAISEPTGSENIQYF. As DNA, the CDR3 is TGTGCCATCAGTGAACCGACAGGGAGTGAAAACATTCAGTACTTC.

The V and J genes are TRBV12-5 and TRBJ1-5; D remains ambiguous. The CDR3 runs to 13 residues. CDR1 is LGHNT, CDR2 FRNRAP, per germline. V gave up 5 bases and J gave up 6 bases, with 11 bases separating them. The CDR3 region has the DNA TGTGCTAGTGGTCAGGACCTATTTCAGCCCCAGCATTTT. Amino acids: CASGQDLFQPQHF.

This clonotype appeared a few times. CDR3 amino acids: CASSLRQGDDGYTF. Here the CDR3 DNA reads TGTGCCAGCTCACTGCGACAGGGGGATGATGGCTACACCTTC. This chain links TRBV18 with TRBJ1-2; TRBD1 matches at 9 bases. V was pared by 4 bases and J by 6 bases, with 6 bases of the junction left unmatched. Per the germline V gene, CDR1 is KGHSH and CDR2 is LQKENI. The CDR3 runs to 14 residues.

V is TRBV12-3 or TRBV12-4 and J is TRBJ2-7, with D uncertain. Trimming pared 5 bases from V and 3 bases from J, leaving 17 bases between. The CDR3 is 15 residues long. Written as DNA, the CDR3 is TGTGCCAGCAGTCCCCAACGGGTAGTCGTCTACGAGCAGTACTTC. It yields the protein CASSPQRVVVYEQYF.

This clonotype was seen more than once but under ten times. The chain employs TRBV3-1 and TRBJ2-1; the D call may be TRBD1 or TRBD2 (5 bases each). The germline V gene has CDR1 LGHDT and CDR2 YNNKEL (reference sequence). The CDR3 totals 14 residues. Trimming removed 4 bases from V and 6 bases from J, with 13 bases in between. Here the CDR3 DNA reads TGTGCCAGCAGCCCCAAATGGGGGTCCAATGAGCAGTTCTTC. Translation gives CASSPKWGSNEQFF.

This rearrangement joins TRBV7-3 to TRBJ2-5; D may be TRBD2 (6 bases). V was clipped by 5 bases and J by 5 bases, with 21 bases between them. Germline CDR1 and CDR2: SGHTA and FQGTGA. The CDR3 has 16 residues. CDR3 residues: CASSAHGSVRGETQYF. As DNA, the CDR3 is TGTGCCAGCAGCGCTCATGGCTCAGTACGGGGGGAGACCCAGTACTTC.

In regard to this clonotype: A much larger clone lies a single base off, so this may be a read error. The chain carries TRBV29-1 and TRBJ2-6, with D perhaps matching TRBD1 (5 bases). Germline CDR1 reads SQVTM; CDR2 reads ANQGSEA. The CDR3 sequence is 14 residues long. The CDR3 here is CSVEEVSGAYVLTF. The CDR3, as DNA: TGCAGCGTTGAAGAGGTTTCTGGGGCCTACGTCCTGACTTTC.

This clonotype showed up just a few times. V and J are TRBV12-3 or TRBV12-4 and TRBJ2-1, with D possibly being TRBD1 (6 bases). Trimming stripped 2 bases from V and 6 bases from J, with 11 bases between. The CDR3 totals 14 residues. In nucleotides, the CDR3 is TGTGCCAGCAGTTTACTTGAACAGGGCAATGAGCAGTTCTTC. It codes for CASSLLEQGNEQFF.

The rearrangement links TRBV12-3 or TRBV12-4 to TRBJ1-2; D is perhaps TRBD1 (5 bases). V shed 1 base and J shed 7 bases, with 13 bases lying between them. This CDR3 spans 14 amino acids. The CDR3 sequence is CASSLGDAGLGYTF. The DNA of the CDR3 is TGTGCCAGCAGTTTAGGGGACGCTGGCCTTGGCTACACCTTC.

The chain is built from TRBV20-1 and TRBJ2-7; 10 nucleotides line up with TRBD1. After removal of 2 bases from V and 4 bases from J, the junction contained 11 bases not matched to a gene. CDR1 and CDR2 (germline): DFQATT, SNEGSKA (reference sequence). CDR3 size: 16 residues. This chain's CDR3 is CSARSPRDRGLYEQYF. DNA for the CDR3: TGCAGTGCTAGATCGCCCCGGGACAGGGGCTTGTACGAGCAGTACTTC.

This clonotype has just a few counts. The rearrangement joins TRBV3-1 to TRBJ2-1; no reliable D call. The ends were cut back, 1 base at V and 8 bases at J, with 9 bases in the middle. Germline CDR1 and CDR2: LGHDT and YNNKEL (reference sequence). CDR3 length: 13 residues. The CDR3 DNA reads TGTGCCAGCAGCCAAGTTTCGTCCCATGAGCAGTTCTTC. This codes for CASSQVSSHEQFF.

The rearrangement links TRBV7-2 to TRBJ1-2; tentative D call: TRBD1 (5 bases). There are 14 residues in the CDR3. With 5 bases removed from V and 5 bases from J, the gap between germline ends came to 15 bases. Germline V lookup: CDR1 SGHTA, CDR2 FQGNSA. The CDR3 nucleotides read TGTGCCAGCAGCCGACAGACTACTTTATATGGCTACACCTTC. Translating it yields CASSRQTTLYGYTF.

This chain uses TRBV3-1 with TRBJ1-1; D uncertain. The CDR3 covers 12 residues. V lost 4 bases, J lost 6 bases, and 9 bases lay in between. Germline lookup yields CDR1 LGHDT and CDR2 YNNKEL (reference sequence). CDR3 in amino acids: CASSPDMSEAFF. The DNA of the CDR3 is TGTGCCAGCAGCCCCGACATGTCTGAAGCTTTCTTT.

The V call is TRBV10-2, the J call TRBJ1-6; D not resolved. With 4 bases removed from V and 2 bases from J, the gap between germline ends came to 9 bases. The CDR3 extends over 15 amino acids. The germline V gene has CDR1 WSHSY and CDR2 SAAADI. CDR3 DNA sequence: TGCGCCAGCAGTGCGGACGGTGCCTATAATTCACCCCTCCACTTT. Translated: CASSADGAYNSPLHF.